The rows below give T cell receptor beta chains drawn from one sample of a study of blood T cells in healthy people across ages. TCRdb re-analysed the 5' RACE reads in MiXCR, keeping a single row per CDR3 protein. The sample holds some 1.7 million distinct CDR3 sequences; 28% are singletons and the top ten take 7.7%. Sequences were obtained from blood. These receptors all stem from a woman aged 25 to 39 in good health. Each CDR3 is given with its conserved first and last residue. A D gene is named only where the DNA matches it firmly. Size is omitted from some rows. Given values are once, few, many or a class for expanded clones.

v_gene	abundance	j_gene	d_gene	CDR3nt	CDR3aa
TRBV5-5	.	TRBJ2-7	TRBD2	TGTGCCAGCAGCCTTGACGGGGGGTCCTACAATGAGCAGTACTTC	CASSLDGGSYNEQYF
TRBV20-1	few	TRBJ1-4	.	TGCAGTGCGCCATCCTCACAGAATGAAAAACTGTTTTTT	CSAPSSQNEKLFF
TRBV20-1	few	TRBJ2-7	.	TGCAGTGCTAATGACTGGCGGAGAAGCTCCTACGAGCAGTACTTC	CSANDWRRSSYEQYF
TRBV2	.	TRBJ1-1	.	TGTGCCAGCAGTGGAAGGTCGGACACTGAAGCTTTCTTT	CASSGRSDTEAFF
TRBV5-1	once	TRBJ2-1	.	TGCACCAGCAGTCCGGACGACGAGCAGTTCTTC	CTSSPDDEQFF
TRBV11-2	many	TRBJ2-1	.	TGTGCCAGCAGCAGAGGGGGGACCTACAATGAGCAGTTCTTC	CASSRGGTYNEQFF
TRBV6-5	few	TRBJ1-2	.	TGTGCCAGCAGTCGTTTGGGGTCGGTGAACTATGGCTACACCTTC	CASSRLGSVNYGYTF
TRBV7-9	.	TRBJ2-1	TRBD2	TGTGCCGGCAGCTCCGGGAGGGATACCTACAATGAGCAGTTCTTC	CAGSSGRDTYNEQFF
TRBV20-1	few	TRBJ2-1	TRBD2	TGCAGCGCGGGGGGTGGAGGGATAATCTCCTACAATGAGCAGTTCTTC	CSAGGGGIISYNEQFF
TRBV7-2	few	TRBJ1-2	TRBD1	TGTGCCAGCAGCGTCCGGGACAGGGGATCGGGGGGCTACACCTTC	CASSVRDRGSGGYTF
TRBV6-5	.	TRBJ2-5	.	TGTGCCAGCAGTTACTCGGCGATCCAAGAGACCCAGTACTTC	CASSYSAIQETQYF
TRBV12-3/TRBV12-4	.	TRBJ2-3	TRBD1	TGTGCCAGCAGGGCCGGGACAGACACAGATACGCAGTATTTT	CASRAGTDTDTQYF
TRBV6-1	.	TRBJ2-2	TRBD1	TGTGCCAGCAGTGGAACAGGGGGCAGCACCGGGGAGCTGTTTTTT	CASSGTGGSTGELFF
TRBV12-3/TRBV12-4	.	TRBJ2-1	.	TGTGCCAGCAAGAGACGGGGGACAGACAATGAGCAGTTCTTC	CASKRRGTDNEQFF